Listed below are T cell receptor beta chains from one sample, sequenced in a study of identical twins. TCRdb re-derived calls from the 5' RACE reads in MiXCR, one entry per CDR3 protein. The sample yields approximately 600,000 distinct CDR3 sequences, 9.6% seen once. This sample also belongs to another study, concerning yellow fever vaccine responses in identical twins.

Material: PBMCs. These receptors were taken from a woman in her late teens or twenties in good health. Both conserved end residues are part of each CDR3. D genes are given only for firm matches. For some rows the clone size is stated as once, few or many, or as a class when expanded; others skip it.

-	TRBV5-6	TRBJ2-1	-	CASSFGTLHYNEQFF	TGTGCCAGCAGCTTTGGGACGCTGCACTACAATGAGCAGTTCTTC
many	TRBV28	TRBJ2-7	TRBD2	CASSSPSGNSYEQYF	TGTGCCAGCAGTTCACCTAGCGGGAACTCCTACGAGCAGTACTTC
few	TRBV27	TRBJ2-3	-	CASSFVEHLRVPITDTQYF	TGTGCCAGCAGTTTTGTAGAGCATCTAAGGGTTCCTATCACAGATACGCAGTATTTT
many	TRBV3-1	TRBJ1-2	-	CASSHYYGYTF	TGTGCCAGCAGCCACTACTATGGCTACACCTTC
-	TRBV7-8	TRBJ2-3	-	CASSSGGWVASSSTDTQYF	TGTGCCAGCAGCTCCGGCGGGTGGGTAGCCTCATCTAGCACAGATACGCAGTATTTT
few	TRBV4-3	TRBJ2-1	TRBD2	CASSQRLLAGALNEQFF	TGCGCCAGCAGCCAACGGTTACTAGCGGGAGCTCTCAATGAGCAGTTCTTC
-	TRBV30	TRBJ2-5	TRBD2	CAWSRGEGETQYF	TGTGCCTGGAGTCGCGGGGAGGGAGAGACCCAGTACTTC
many	TRBV12-3/TRBV12-4	TRBJ1-1	-	CASSRGRVAEAFF	TGTGCCAGCAGCCGGGGACGGGTTGCTGAAGCTTTCTTT
many	TRBV7-9	TRBJ2-7	-	CASSLPGHVDEQYF	TGTGCCAGCAGCCTCCCGGGACATGTGGACGAGCAGTACTTC
many	TRBV5-1	TRBJ2-1	-	CASTGGYNEQFF	TGCGCCAGCACCGGGGGCTACAATGAGCAGTTCTTC
-	TRBV12-3/TRBV12-4	TRBJ2-4	TRBD2	CASSFGLAGGSKNIQYF	TGTGCCAGCAGTTTCGGACTAGCGGGGGGTAGCAAAAACATTCAGTACTTC
many	TRBV6-5	TRBJ2-1	-	CASSSGISYNEQFF	TGTGCCAGCAGTTCTGGCATCTCCTACAATGAGCAGTTCTTC
-	TRBV6-6	TRBJ2-7	-	CASKTQGAWDEQYF	TGTGCCAGCAAAACACAGGGTGCTTGGGACGAGCAGTACTTC
few	TRBV3-1	TRBJ2-4	TRBD2	CASSPFSSGLAKNIQYF	TGTGCCAGCAGCCCGTTTTCTAGCGGACTAGCCAAAAACATTCAGTACTTC
-	TRBV5-1	TRBJ2-7	-	CASSLEERLSQYF	TGCGCCAGCAGCTTGGAGGAGCGACTGTCGCAGTACTTC
many	TRBV29-1	TRBJ2-2	TRBD1	CSVRDSYTGELFF	TGCAGCGTCCGGGACAGCTACACCGGGGAGCTGTTTTTT
-	TRBV29-1	TRBJ1-3	TRBD1	CSAGQAAGNTIYF	TGCAGCGCCGGACAGGCTGCTGGAAACACCATATATTTT